A selection of T cell receptor beta chains follows, all from one sample in a study of blood T cell repertoires in COVID-19. The table came from immunoSEQ multiplex PCR; TCRdb's copy has only in-frame clones and leaves some out. The sample consists of about 200,000 clones, 88% of them appearing once. Sequencing used peripheral blood. The receptors were sampled from a man aged 18 to 29 with active or convalescent COVID-19. Each CDR3 is given with its conserved first and last residue. Fields, in order: D gene, V gene, clone size, J gene, CDR3 protein, CDR3 DNA. The D gene is left open where the match is weak. Size values are once, few and many counts, or a class for expanded clones, and some rows have none.

D: TRBD2; V: TRBV6-5; size: .; J: TRBJ2-7; CDR3: CASQRDRGYEQYF; DNA: TGTGCCAGCCAGCGGGATAGGGGCTACGAGCAGTACTTC
D: .; V: TRBV7-2; size: .; J: TRBJ2-2; CDR3: CASSLVSPGELFF; DNA: TGTGCCAGCAGCTTAGTGAGTCCCGGGGAGCTGTTTTTT
D: .; V: TRBV5-1; size: .; J: TRBJ2-2; CDR3: CASSLGQRVGELFF; DNA: TGCGCCAGCAGCTTAGGACAGCGCGTCGGGGAGCTGTTTTTT
D: .; V: TRBV15; size: .; J: TRBJ1-1; CDR3: CATSRDASRGGEAFF; DNA: TGTGCCACCAGCAGAGATGCCTCGAGAGGAGGTGAAGCTTTCTTT
D: TRBD1; V: TRBV19; size: .; J: TRBJ1-2; CDR3: CASSISRTGLYGYTF; DNA: TGTGCCAGTAGTATTAGTAGGACAGGGCTCTATGGCTACACCTTC
D: .; V: TRBV6-5; size: .; J: TRBJ1-1; CDR3: CASSYSDWDFEAFF; DNA: TGTGCCAGCAGTTACTCGGACTGGGATTTTGAAGCTTTCTTT
D: .; V: TRBV27; size: once; J: TRBJ1-3; CDR3: CASSLRRGGNTIYF; DNA: TGTGCCAGCAGTTTAAGGCGGGGAGGAAACACCATATATTTT
D: .; V: TRBV20-1; size: once; J: TRBJ2-3; CDR3: CSASGEGSADTQYF; DNA: TGCAGTGCTAGTGGCGAGGGTAGCGCAGATACGCAGTATTTT
D: TRBD1; V: TRBV7-9; size: .; J: TRBJ1-2; CDR3: CASSLGDRQGSSTF; DNA: TGTGCCAGCAGCTTAGGGGACCGACAGGGATCCTCCACCTTC
D: TRBD2; V: TRBV5-1; size: .; J: TRBJ2-7; CDR3: CASSLRGRDYEQYF; DNA: TGCGCCAGCAGCTTGCGCGGGAGGGATTACGAGCAGTACTTC
D: .; V: TRBV5-6; size: .; J: TRBJ2-7; CDR3: CASSFRASHESEQYF; DNA: TGTGCCAGCAGCTTCCGAGCGTCCCACGAGAGCGAGCAGTACTTC
D: .; V: TRBV28; size: once; J: TRBJ1-2; CDR3: CASSPAGLRTGGYTF; DNA: TGTGCCAGCAGCCCCGCAGGACTCCGGACGGGGGGCTACACCTTC
D: .; V: TRBV6-5; size: .; J: TRBJ1-3; CDR3: CASSYFEGVGGNTIYF; DNA: TGTGCCAGCAGTTACTTTGAGGGGGTAGGGGGAAACACCATATATTTT
D: TRBD2; V: TRBV10-3; size: .; J: TRBJ2-1; CDR3: CAIRDGTSGRLNEQFF; DNA: TGTGCCATCAGGGATGGGACTAGCGGACGACTCAATGAGCAGTTCTTC
D: .; V: TRBV18; size: .; J: TRBJ2-2; CDR3: CASSPQRDNTGELFF; DNA: TGTGCCAGCTCACCACAGAGGGATAACACCGGGGAGCTGTTTTTT
D: TRBD1; V: TRBV6-5; size: .; J: TRBJ2-7; CDR3: CASSYTGQGAVYEQYF; DNA: TGTGCCAGCAGTTACACGGGACAGGGGGCGGTCTACGAGCAGTACTTC
D: TRBD2; V: TRBV12-3/TRBV12-4; size: few; J: TRBJ2-7; CDR3: CASTPGGGREQYF; DNA: TGTGCCAGCACCCCGGGCGGGGGTCGCGAGCAGTACTTC
D: TRBD2; V: TRBV9; size: .; J: TRBJ2-3; CDR3: CASSVAAGGINTQYF; DNA: TGTGCCAGCAGCGTAGCTGCGGGGGGGATTAATACGCAGTATTTT
D: .; V: TRBV24-1; size: .; J: TRBJ1-2; CDR3: CATSDFGGTGYTF; DNA: TGTGCCACCAGTGATTTTGGGGGGACCGGCTACACCTTC
D: .; V: TRBV25-1; size: .; J: TRBJ2-3; CDR3: CASSLQADTQYF; DNA: TGTGCCAGCAGTCTCCAGGCAGATACGCAGTATTTT
D: TRBD1; V: TRBV2; size: .; J: TRBJ1-6; CDR3: CASTPTRQGNSPLHF; DNA: TGTGCCAGCACTCCAACTCGACAGGGGAATTCACCCCTCCACTTT
D: TRBD1; V: TRBV11-3; size: .; J: TRBJ1-1; CDR3: CASSSRTGTMNTEAFF; DNA: TGTGCCAGCAGCTCGAGGACAGGCACCATGAACACTGAAGCTTTCTTT
D: .; V: TRBV30; size: .; J: TRBJ1-1; CDR3: CAWASTTTGTEAFF; DNA: TGTGCCTGGGCCTCAACAACAACGGGCACTGAAGCTTTCTTT